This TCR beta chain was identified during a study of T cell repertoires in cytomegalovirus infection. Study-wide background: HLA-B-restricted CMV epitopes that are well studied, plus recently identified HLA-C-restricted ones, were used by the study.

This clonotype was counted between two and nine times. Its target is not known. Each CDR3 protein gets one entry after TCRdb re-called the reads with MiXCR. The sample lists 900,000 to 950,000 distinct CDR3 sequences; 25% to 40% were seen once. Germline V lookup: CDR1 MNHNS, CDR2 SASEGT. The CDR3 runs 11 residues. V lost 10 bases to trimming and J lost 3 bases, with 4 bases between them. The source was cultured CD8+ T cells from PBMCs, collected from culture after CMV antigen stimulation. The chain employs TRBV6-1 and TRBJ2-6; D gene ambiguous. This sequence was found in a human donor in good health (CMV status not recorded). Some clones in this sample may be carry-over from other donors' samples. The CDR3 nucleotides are TGTGCCACCCATGGGGCCAACGTCCTGACTTTC. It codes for CATHGANVLTF.